This T cell receptor (beta chain) originates from a study of T cell responses to AZD1222 COVID-19 vaccine. Study findings and constraints: Nearly half of spike-specific TCRs reportedly go after variant regions that carry no mutations.

In the case of this clone: The antigen is unknown.

Profiling relied on immunoSEQ multiplex PCR, and the TCRdb table lists in-frame clones only, not all of them. The sample holds more than 11,000 clones; 84% are singletons and the top ten take approximately 40%. Pooled together were second doses at about 4 or about 12 weeks. Germline V gene sequence: CDR1 SEHNR, CDR2 FQNEAQ (reference sequence). Trimming took 10 bases from V and 6 from J; bases not matched to a gene: 12. This CDR3 comprises 14 residues. This clonotype was obtained from an adult who received the AZD1222 COVID-19 vaccine. The chain combines TRBV7-9 with TRBJ2-1, with TRBD2 matching over 7 bases. This material consisted of peripheral blood, taken 28 days after the second AZD1222 dose. The chain's CDR3 is CAITAQGGSNEQFF. The DNA for the CDR3 is TGTGCCATCACAGCCCAGGGCGGGAGCAATGAGCAGTTCTTC. Based on the CDR3 plus reference TRBV7-9 and TRBJ2-1, the full variable domain is DTGVSQNPRHKITKRGQNVTFRCDPISEHNRLYWYRQTLGQGPEFLTYFQNEAQLEKSRLLSDRFSAERPKGSFSTLEIQRTEQGDSAMYLCAITAQGGSNEQFFGPGTRLTVL.